This TCR beta chain stems from a study of regulatory T cells in long-lasting Graves disease. The study's findings and limits: Patients with persistent Graves' had lower TCR diversity than newly diagnosed patients. Public clonotype sharing was higher in persistent than newly diagnosed patients.

The V and J ends lost 6 bases and 6 bases, in that order; junction bases with no gene match: 7. The CDR3 is 13 amino acids. CDR1 MDHEN and CDR2 SYDVKM come from the germline V gene. As for time point: newly diagnosed GD, antithyroid drugs for less than 3 months. RNA from PBMCs was the source of the TCR library. Arm-PCR of CDR3 regions and iRepertoire HTBI primers were used to build TCR beta libraries. MiXCR, applied by TCRdb to the multiplex PCR reads, yields one record per CDR3 protein. The sample lists hundreds of thousands of distinct CDR3 sequences; less than 20% were seen once. Many counts were recorded for this clonotype. The antigen remains undetermined. This same sample was also part of a study on T cells in Graves' hyperthyroidism and ophthalmopathy. That work contributes: These patients, aged 18 to 65, had recently diagnosed hyperthyroidism lasting under 2 months.

This chain joins TRBV28 and TRBJ2-7, with TRBD1 identical over 8 bases. Sample: peripheral blood mononuclear cells (PBMCs), taken at new diagnosis, from a patient treated with antithyroid drugs. This receptor was taken from a woman aged 25 to 45 with Graves disease. The CDR3: CASRIGTGGEQYF. CDR3 bases: TGTGCCAGCAGAATCGGGACAGGTGGCGAGCAGTACTTC.